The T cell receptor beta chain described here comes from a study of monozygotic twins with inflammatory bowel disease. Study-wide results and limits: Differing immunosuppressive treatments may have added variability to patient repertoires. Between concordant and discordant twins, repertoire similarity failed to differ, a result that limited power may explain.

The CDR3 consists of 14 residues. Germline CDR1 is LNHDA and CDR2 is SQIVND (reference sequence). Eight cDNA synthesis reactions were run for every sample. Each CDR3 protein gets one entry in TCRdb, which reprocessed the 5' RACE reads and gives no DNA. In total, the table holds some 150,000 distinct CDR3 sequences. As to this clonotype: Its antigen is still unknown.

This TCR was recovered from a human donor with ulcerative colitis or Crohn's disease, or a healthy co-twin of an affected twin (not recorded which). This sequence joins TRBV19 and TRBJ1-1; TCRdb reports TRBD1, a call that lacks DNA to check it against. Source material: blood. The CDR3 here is CASKTGVPNTEAFF.